This T cell receptor beta chain comes out of a study of molecular identifiers for immune sequencing clone quantification (dated by TCRdb to between 2018 and 2020). Context from the whole study: For a replicate experiment, RNA from roughly 18,000 or 92,000 naive CD8 T cells was divided into five aliquots, and four of the five aliquots were sequenced. The study was a methods study using CD8 T cells to benchmark molecular-identifier clustering-based TCR repertoire sequencing (MIDCIRS) and TCR RNA copy counting. What the research found in general, with its limitations: Modeling gave around 3.3 recovered TCR RNA copies per cell versus about 10 by digital PCR, implying approximately 32% capture efficiency. In CMV-specific effector cells, clones with more than 20 RNA copies accounted for over 97% of molecules, whereas in naive cells such clones accounted for under 1%. Even against a background of some 920,000 naive CD8 T cells, spiked-in Jurkat TCR RNA amounting to a single cell's worth was reported to be detectable. The sizes of highly expanded clones could end up underestimated when identical TCR molecules share a barcode. Naive libraries contained spiked-in Jurkat TCR RNA (roughly ten copies' worth), which is not part of the donor repertoire. When barcode sub-clustering was omitted, TCR diversity was inflated by chimeric consensus sequences, with chimeras reaching as high as 47%.

Libraries of naive CD8 T cells were built from about 19,000 to 1,100,000 sorted cells, with 10%, 30% or 50% of the purified RNA used. Naive CD8 T cells were FACS-sorted as CD8+CD4-CCR7+CD45RA+ on a BD FACSAria II into RLT Plus buffer. To test detection sensitivity, Jurkat RNA equal to ten TCR copies was added to samples of roughly 17,000-1,100,000 naive CD8 T cells. CD8 T cells were enriched with RosetteSep CD8+ T Cell Enrichment Cocktail and Ficoll-Paque, followed by ACK red cell lysis. About this clonotype: This receptor's antigen is unknown. No quality values exist for individual bases; no much larger clone is one base distant.

The method was PCR. Instrument used: NextSeq 500. Bulk TCR libraries were made following a previously described method, with the TCR primers given in Table S5. Purification of total RNA was performed with the Qiagen AllPrep DNA/RNA kit. Before any analysis, reads coming from multiple sequencing runs of the same library were combined into one pool. The authors processed their data as follows. Reads were retained only if their TCR constant sequence matched exactly, and those retained reads were trimmed to 150 nt and grouped according to their 12-nt molecular barcodes. Reads inside each barcode group were sub-clustered using a 15% Levenshtein threshold, and a quality-weighted consensus sequence was constructed for each RNA molecule. Non-functional sequences were discarded, and so were lower-count sequences lying one edit away from another sequence. Based on a fit of two negative binomial distributions, barcode sub-clusters having less than 20% of the maximum read count were discarded. TCRdb ran its own pipeline on the public reads, namely fastp trimming at Q25 and MiXCR clone calling, and kept in-frame beta chains. Every CDR3 protein is listed once, alongside the most common genes and DNA of its rows. Clone size and V and J calls follow TCRdb, not the original study. The sample table lists 490,000 or so distinct CDR3 sequences, under 30% of them with a count of one. Of the sample, around 0.76% is held by the ten largest clones.

Sequenced material: naive CD8+ T cells from blood, with Jurkat cell RNA spiked in. The intended sense of this specimen's cell subset or site label: FACS-sorted CD8+CD4-CCR7+CD45RA+ naive T cells. The receptor was derived from a human donor in good health. Some libraries in this study had Jurkat cell RNA spiked in.

This receptor carries the CDR3 CASLHNPGNSYEQYF. The nucleotides are TGTGCCAGCCTCCACAACCCAGGGAATTCCTACGAGCAGTACTTC. The receptor chain draws on TRBV6-6 and TRBJ2-7, with a tentative D gene TRBD1 over 5 matching bases. Cut back by 8 bases and 1 base, the V and J ends lie 18 bases apart. The germline V gene (reference sequence) yields MNHNY for CDR1 and SVGAGI for CDR2. The CDR3 covers 15 residues, taking in both the cysteine and the phenylalanine. Only CDR3 DNA remains: 45 bases, in frame from the first base.